The clone carrying this TCR beta chain was seen a handful of times. Its antigen is not known. Authors of the study amplified TCR beta CDR3 regions from RNA transcripts. The TCR CDR3 first-round RT-PCR relied on the HTBI primer set. TCRdb re-derived calls from the multiplex PCR reads in MiXCR, one entry per CDR3 protein. The repertoire includes 340,000 or so distinct CDR3 sequences, roughly 18% of them detected once, and 45% to 50% sits in the top ten. The germline CDR1 and CDR2 sequences are MDHEN and SYDVKM. Trimming cost V 3 bases and J 0 bases, with 8 bases left between them. The CDR3 spans 15 residues. Stable Graves' hyperthyroidism meant no ophthalmopathy progression within 18 months. These data originate in a study of T cells in Graves' hyperthyroidism and ophthalmopathy. Study outcomes and limitations: The model identified upcoming ophthalmopathy a median 6.5 months ahead of onset.

Sequencing was carried out using blood. The chain has TRBV28 and TRBJ2-2; D not certain. The TCR comes from a woman between 50 and 59 years old with Graves' hyperthyroidism. CDR3 loop: CASSFWNSNTGELFF. CDR3 bases: TGTGCCAGCAGTTTTTGGAATTCGAACACCGGGGAGCTGTTTTTT.